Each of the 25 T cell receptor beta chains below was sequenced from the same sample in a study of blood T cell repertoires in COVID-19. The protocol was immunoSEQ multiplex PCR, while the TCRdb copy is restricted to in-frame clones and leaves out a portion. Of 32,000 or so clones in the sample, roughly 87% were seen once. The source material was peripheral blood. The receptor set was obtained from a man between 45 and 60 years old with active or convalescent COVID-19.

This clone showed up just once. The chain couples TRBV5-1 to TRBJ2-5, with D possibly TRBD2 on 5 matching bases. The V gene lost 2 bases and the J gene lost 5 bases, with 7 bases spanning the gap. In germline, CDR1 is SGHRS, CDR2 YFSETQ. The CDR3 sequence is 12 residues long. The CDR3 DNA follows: TGCGCCAGCAGCTTTGGGGAGGAGACCCAGTACTTC. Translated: CASSFGEETQYF. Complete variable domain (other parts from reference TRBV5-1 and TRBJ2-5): KAGVTQTPRYLIKTRGQQVTLSCSPISGHRSVSWYQQTPGQGLQFLFEYFSETQRNKGNFPGRFSGRQFSNSRSEMNVSTLELGDSALYLCASSFGEETQYFGPGTRLLVL.

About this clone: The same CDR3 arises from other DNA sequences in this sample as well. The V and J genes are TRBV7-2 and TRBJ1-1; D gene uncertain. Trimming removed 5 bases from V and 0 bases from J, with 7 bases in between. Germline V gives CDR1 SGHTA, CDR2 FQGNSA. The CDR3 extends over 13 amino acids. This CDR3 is CASSLRMNTEAFF. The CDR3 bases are TGTGCCAGCAGCCTCAGAATGAACACTGAAGCTTTCTTT.

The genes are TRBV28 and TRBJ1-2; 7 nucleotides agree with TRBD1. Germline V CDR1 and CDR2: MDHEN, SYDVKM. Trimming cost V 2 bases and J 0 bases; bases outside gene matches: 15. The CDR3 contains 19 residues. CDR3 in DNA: TGTGCCAGCAGTTTAGCGAGGGGGCGCTTTTGGGAAGCTAACTATGGCTACACCTTC. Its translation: CASSLARGRFWEANYGYTF.

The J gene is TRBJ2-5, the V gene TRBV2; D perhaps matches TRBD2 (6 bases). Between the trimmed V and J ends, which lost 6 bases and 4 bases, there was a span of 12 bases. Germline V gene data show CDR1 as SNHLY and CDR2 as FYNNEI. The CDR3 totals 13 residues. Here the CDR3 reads CASSRTTRETQYF. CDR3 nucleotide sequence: TGTGCCAGCAGCCGGACTACCCGAGAGACCCAGTACTTC.

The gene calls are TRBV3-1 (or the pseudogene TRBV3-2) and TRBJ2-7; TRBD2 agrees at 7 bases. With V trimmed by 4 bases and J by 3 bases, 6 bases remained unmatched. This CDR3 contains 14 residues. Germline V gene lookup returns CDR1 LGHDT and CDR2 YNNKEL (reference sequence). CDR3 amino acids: CASSLYRGGYEQYF. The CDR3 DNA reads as TGTGCCAGCAGCCTCTATCGCGGGGGCTACGAGCAGTACTTC.

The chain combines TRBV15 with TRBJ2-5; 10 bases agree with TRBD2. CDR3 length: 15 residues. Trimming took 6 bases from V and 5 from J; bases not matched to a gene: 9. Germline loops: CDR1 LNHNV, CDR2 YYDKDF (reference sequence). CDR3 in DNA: TGTGCCACCAGGCCCGATCTAGCGGGAGAGGAGACCCAGTACTTC. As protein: CATRPDLAGEETQYF.

The CDR3 nucleotides read TGTGCCAGCAGCCAAGATCTAGCGCCGTCCTACAATGAGCAGTTCTTC. This gives the protein CASSQDLAPSYNEQFF. The rearrangement uses TRBV4-2 and TRBJ2-1; D perhaps matches TRBD2 (6 bases). This CDR3 contains 16 residues. Trimming left V 0 bases short and J 1 base short, with 10 bases between. CDR1 LGHNA and CDR2 YNFKEQ come from the germline V gene.

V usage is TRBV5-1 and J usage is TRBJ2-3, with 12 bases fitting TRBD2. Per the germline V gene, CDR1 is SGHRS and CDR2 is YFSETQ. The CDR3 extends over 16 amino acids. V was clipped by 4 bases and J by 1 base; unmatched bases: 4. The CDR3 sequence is CASSTGLAGRTDTQYF. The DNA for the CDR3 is TGCGCCAGCAGCACCGGACTAGCGGGGCGCACAGATACGCAGTATTTT.

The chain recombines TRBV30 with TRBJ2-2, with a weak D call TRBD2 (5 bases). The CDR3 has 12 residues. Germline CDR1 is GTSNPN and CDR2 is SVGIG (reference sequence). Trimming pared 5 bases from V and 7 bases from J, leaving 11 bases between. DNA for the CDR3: TGTGCCTGGGGGTACGGGGTCGGGGAGCTGTTTTTT. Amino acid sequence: CAWGYGVGELFF.

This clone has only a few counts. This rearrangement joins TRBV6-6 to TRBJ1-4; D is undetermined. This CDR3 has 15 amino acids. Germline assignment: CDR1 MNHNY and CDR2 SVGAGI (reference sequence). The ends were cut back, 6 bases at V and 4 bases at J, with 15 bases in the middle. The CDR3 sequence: CASSTHSSVNEKLFF. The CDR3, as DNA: TGTGCCAGCAGCACTCACAGCTCTGTTAATGAAAAACTGTTTTTT.

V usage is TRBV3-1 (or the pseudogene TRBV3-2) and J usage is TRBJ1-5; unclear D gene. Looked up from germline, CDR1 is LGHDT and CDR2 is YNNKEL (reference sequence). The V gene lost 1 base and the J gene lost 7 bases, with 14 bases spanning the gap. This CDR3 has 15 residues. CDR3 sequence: CASSQGEGWGQPQHF. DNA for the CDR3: TGTGCCAGCAGCCAAGGGGAGGGATGGGGACAGCCCCAGCATTTT.

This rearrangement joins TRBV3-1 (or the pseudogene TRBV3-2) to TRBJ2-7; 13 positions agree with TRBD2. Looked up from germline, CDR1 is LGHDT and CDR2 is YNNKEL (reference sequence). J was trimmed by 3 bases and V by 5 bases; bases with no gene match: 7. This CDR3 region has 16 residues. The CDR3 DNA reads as TGTGCCAGCAGCAAATGGACTAGCGGGAGTCTCTACGAGCAGTACTTC. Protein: CASSKWTSGSLYEQYF.

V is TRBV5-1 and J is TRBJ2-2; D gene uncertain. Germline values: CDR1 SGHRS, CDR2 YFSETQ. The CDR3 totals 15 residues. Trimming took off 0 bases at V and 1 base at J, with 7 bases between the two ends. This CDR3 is CASSLVSRNTGELFF. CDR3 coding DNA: TGCGCCAGCAGCTTGGTTAGCCGGAACACCGGGGAGCTGTTTTTT.

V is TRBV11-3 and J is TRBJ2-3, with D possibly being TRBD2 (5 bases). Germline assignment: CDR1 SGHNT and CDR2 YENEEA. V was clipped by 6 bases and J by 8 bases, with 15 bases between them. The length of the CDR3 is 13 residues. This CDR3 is CASSRDLGVTQYF. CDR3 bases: TGTGCCAGCAGTCGAGATCTCGGGGTTACGCAGTATTTT.

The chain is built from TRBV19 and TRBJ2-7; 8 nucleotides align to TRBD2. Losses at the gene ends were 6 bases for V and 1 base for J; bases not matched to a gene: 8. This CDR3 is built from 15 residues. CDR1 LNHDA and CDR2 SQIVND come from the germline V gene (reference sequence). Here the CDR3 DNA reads TGTGCCAGTAGCCTCCGGGAGGGTGCTTCCTACGAGCAGTACTTC. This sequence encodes CASSLREGASYEQYF.

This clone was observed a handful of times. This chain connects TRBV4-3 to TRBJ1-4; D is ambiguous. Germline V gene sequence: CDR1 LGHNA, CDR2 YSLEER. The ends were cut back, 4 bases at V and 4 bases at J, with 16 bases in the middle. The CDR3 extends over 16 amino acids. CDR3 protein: CASSPDPQLLNEKLFF. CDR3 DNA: TGCGCCAGCAGCCCAGATCCACAGTTACTTAATGAAAAACTGTTTTTT.

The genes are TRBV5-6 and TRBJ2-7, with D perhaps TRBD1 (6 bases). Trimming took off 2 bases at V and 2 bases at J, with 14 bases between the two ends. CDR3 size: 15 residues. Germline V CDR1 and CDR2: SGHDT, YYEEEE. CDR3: CASSFLGRGAYEQYF. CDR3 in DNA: TGTGCCAGCAGCTTCCTCGGCAGGGGCGCCTACGAGCAGTACTTC.

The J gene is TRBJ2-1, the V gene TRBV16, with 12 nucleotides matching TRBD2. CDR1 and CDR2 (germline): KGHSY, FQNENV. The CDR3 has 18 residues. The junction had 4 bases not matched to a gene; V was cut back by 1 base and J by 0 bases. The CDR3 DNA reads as TGTGCCAGCAGCCAATGGCTAGCGGGAGGGATCTCCTACAATGAGCAGTTCTTC. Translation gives CASSQWLAGGISYNEQFF. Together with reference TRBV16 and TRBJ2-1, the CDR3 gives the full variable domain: GEEVAQTPKHLVRGEGQKAKLYCAPIKGHSYVFWYQQVLKNEFKFLISFQNENVFDETGMPKERFSAKCLPNSPCSLEIQATKLEDSAVYFCASSQWLAGGISYNEQFFGPGTRLTVL.

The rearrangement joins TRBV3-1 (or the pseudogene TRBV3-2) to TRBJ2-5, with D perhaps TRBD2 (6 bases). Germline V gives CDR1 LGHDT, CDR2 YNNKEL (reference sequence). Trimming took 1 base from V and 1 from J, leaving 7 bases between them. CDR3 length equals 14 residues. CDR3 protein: CASSQGGLQETQYF. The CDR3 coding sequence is TGTGCCAGCAGCCAAGGGGGACTCCAAGAGACCCAGTACTTC.

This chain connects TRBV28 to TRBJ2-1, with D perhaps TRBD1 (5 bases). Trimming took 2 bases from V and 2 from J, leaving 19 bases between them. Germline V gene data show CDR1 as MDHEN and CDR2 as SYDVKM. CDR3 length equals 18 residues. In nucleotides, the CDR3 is TGTGCCAGCAGTTTAAGGGTGTGGTCCAGGGATGCCTACAATGAGCAGTTCTTC. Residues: CASSLRVWSRDAYNEQFF.

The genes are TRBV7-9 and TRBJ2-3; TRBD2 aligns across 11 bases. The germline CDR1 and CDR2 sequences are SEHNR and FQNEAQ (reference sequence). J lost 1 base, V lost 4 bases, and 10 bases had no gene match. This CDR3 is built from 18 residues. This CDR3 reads CASSSNSGRAGRTDTQYF. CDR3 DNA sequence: TGTGCCAGCAGCTCCAATAGCGGGAGGGCTGGTCGCACAGATACGCAGTATTTT.

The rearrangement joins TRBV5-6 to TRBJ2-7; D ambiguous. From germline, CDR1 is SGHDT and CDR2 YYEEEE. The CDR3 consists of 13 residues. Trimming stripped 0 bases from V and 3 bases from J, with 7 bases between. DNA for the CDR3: TGTGCCAGCAGCTTGGACAGCCACTACGAGCAGTACTTC. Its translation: CASSLDSHYEQYF.

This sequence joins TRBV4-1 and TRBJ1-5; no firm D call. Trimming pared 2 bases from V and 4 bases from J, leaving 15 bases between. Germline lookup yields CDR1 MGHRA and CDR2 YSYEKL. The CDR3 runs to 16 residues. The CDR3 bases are TGCGCCAGCAGCCAAATGGGAGGAAGAGGGAATCAGCCCCAGCATTTT. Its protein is CASSQMGGRGNQPQHF.

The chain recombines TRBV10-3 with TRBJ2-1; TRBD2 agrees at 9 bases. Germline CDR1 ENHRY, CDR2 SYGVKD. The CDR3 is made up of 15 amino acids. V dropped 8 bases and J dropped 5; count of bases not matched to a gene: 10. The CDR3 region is CAIGNSGLANNEQFF. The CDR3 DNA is TGTGCCATCGGGAATTCCGGACTAGCGAACAATGAGCAGTTCTTC.

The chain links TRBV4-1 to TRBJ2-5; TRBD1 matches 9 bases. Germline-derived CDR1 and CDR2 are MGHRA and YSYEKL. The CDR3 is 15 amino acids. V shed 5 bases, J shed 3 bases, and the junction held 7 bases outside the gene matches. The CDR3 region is CASSGTGTGKETQYF. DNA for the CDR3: TGCGCCAGCAGCGGCACCGGGACAGGGAAAGAGACCCAGTACTTC.